The 24 T cell receptor beta chains below were found in one sample sequenced in a study of identical twins. TCRdb re-called the 5' RACE reads through MiXCR, storing one row per CDR3 protein. Of some 790,000 distinct CDR3 sequences in the sample, 15% to 20% are singletons; the top ten hold about an eighth. This sample was also put to use in a study of T cells expressing NK-cell markers.

Source material: PBMCs. All receptors derive from a woman under 30 in good health.

This chain joins TRBV5-1 and TRBJ1-3; no definite D call. CDR1 and CDR2 (germline): SGHRS, YFSETQ. CDR3 length: 14 residues. V was shortened by 2 bases and J by 2 bases, with 8 bases between the two germline ends. The CDR3 DNA reads TGCGCCAGCAGCTTCGGAGCAGCTGGAAACACCATATATTTT. Translating gives CASSFGAAGNTIYF. The whole variable domain, remainder taken from reference TRBV5-1 and TRBJ1-3, is KAGVTQTPRYLIKTRGQQVTLSCSPISGHRSVSWYQQTPGQGLQFLFEYFSETQRNKGNFPGRFSGRQFSNSRSEMNVSTLELGDSALYLCASSFGAAGNTIYFGEGSWLTVV.

This clonotype was seen a handful of times. The chain links TRBV5-1 to TRBJ2-7, with 7 positions matching TRBD2. Germline lookup yields CDR1 SGHRS and CDR2 YFSETQ. The V gene end was trimmed by 0 bases and the J gene end by 4 bases; junction bases not matched to a gene: 7. The CDR3 sequence is 15 residues long. The CDR3 nucleotides are TGCGCCAGCAGCTTGGCTGCGGGACTACTGTACGAGCAGTACTTC. Protein product: CASSLAAGLLYEQYF.

The chain links TRBV7-9 to TRBJ2-3; 14 nucleotides align to TRBD2. Germline CDR1 SEHNR, CDR2 FQNEAQ (reference sequence). CDR3 length: 17 amino acids. The trim removed 6 bases at V and 1 base at J, leaving 6 bases unmatched. In DNA, the CDR3 is TGTGCCAGCAGTCGACTAGCGGGAGGGAGGGGCACAGATACGCAGTATTTT. This codes for CASSRLAGGRGTDTQYF. Supplemented by reference TRBV7-9 and TRBJ2-3, the full variable domain reads DTGVSQNPRHKITKRGQNVTFRCDPISEHNRLYWYRQTLGQGPEFLTYFQNEAQLEKSRLLSDRFSAERPKGSFSTLEIQRTEQGDSAMYLCASSRLAGGRGTDTQYFGPGTRLTVL.

The chain links TRBV20-1 to TRBJ2-7, with 7 bases identical to TRBD2. This CDR3 is 16 amino acids long. Germline V gives CDR1 DFQATT, CDR2 SNEGSKA (reference sequence). With 0 bases clipped from V and 3 bases from J, the junction kept 11 bases outside the gene matches. Here the CDR3 reads CSARDLSLAEFYEQYF. CDR3 in DNA: TGCAGTGCTAGAGATCTCTCGCTAGCGGAGTTCTACGAGCAGTACTTC.

A few counts support this clonotype. The genes are TRBV25-1 and TRBJ2-7, with 9 bases matching TRBD1. The germline V gene encodes CDR1 MGHDK and CDR2 SYGVNS. The CDR3 runs to 13 residues. With V trimmed by 9 bases and J by 4 bases, 7 bases remained unmatched. CDR3 DNA: TGTGCCAGTGCCGGGACAGGGACGTACGAGCAGTACTTC. Its protein product is CASAGTGTYEQYF.

The genes are TRBV6-1 and TRBJ1-6, with 7 nucleotides matching TRBD1. The V segment lost 6 bases and the J segment 9 bases; nucleotides outside the gene matches: 8. CDR3 length equals 14 residues. CDR1 is MNHNS and CDR2 is SASEGT in the germline V gene. CDR3 sequence reads: CASSLTGVGSPLHF. CDR3 nucleotide sequence: TGTGCCAGCAGCCTTACAGGGGTGGGTTCACCCCTCCACTTT.

This clonotype was recorded many times. The rearrangement uses TRBV10-3 and TRBJ2-3, with D perhaps matching TRBD2 (5 bases). The V gene lost 0 bases and the J gene lost 0 bases, with 16 bases spanning the gap. The CDR3 spans 18 residues. Germline assignment: CDR1 ENHRY and CDR2 SYGVKD. CDR3 residues: CAISESAGRYTSTDTQYF. DNA of the CDR3: TGTGCCATCAGTGAGTCGGCGGGCCGATATACTAGCACAGATACGCAGTATTTT.

The table lists this clonotype with a few counts. This chain connects TRBV6-1 to TRBJ1-2; no clear D. The length of the CDR3 is 14 residues. V dropped 7 bases and J dropped 2 bases, with 14 bases sitting between them. CDR1 is MNHNS, CDR2 SASEGT, per germline. The CDR3: CASNPVAFNYGYTF. The CDR3, as DNA: TGTGCCAGCAACCCCGTGGCCTTCAACTATGGCTACACCTTC.

For this clonotype: One junction end does not reproduce the germline sequence, and a read error may be involved. The chain employs TRBV20-1 and TRBJ1-1; weak D call: TRBD1 (5 bases). Germline CDR1 is DFQATT and CDR2 is SNEGSKA (reference sequence). The CDR3 loop spans 11 amino acids. This CDR3 reads CNASTDLEAFF. Written as DNA, the CDR3 is TGCAATGCTTCGACAGATCTAGAAGCTTTCTTT.

This clonotype was seen many times. This chain joins TRBV27 and TRBJ2-4; no firm D call. V was clipped by 7 bases and J by 3 bases, with 4 bases between them. The CDR3 contains 11 residues. Germline V gene sequence: CDR1 MNHEY, CDR2 SMNVEV (reference sequence). The CDR3 bases are TGTGCCAGCATGGGCAAAAACATTCAGTACTTC. It yields the protein CASMGKNIQYF.

This clonotype came up a few times. The chain is built from TRBV7-2 and TRBJ1-1, with D maybe TRBD1 (5 bases). The V gene lost 5 bases and the J gene lost 3 bases, with 19 bases spanning the gap. This CDR3 region has 16 residues. Looked up from germline, CDR1 is SGHTA and CDR2 is FQGNSA. The CDR3 DNA reads as TGTGCCAGCAGCCTGCGTCCCCTTCCGGGGGACACTGAAGCTTTCTTT. This translates into CASSLRPLPGDTEAFF. Based on the CDR3 plus reference TRBV7-2 and TRBJ1-1, the full variable domain is GAGVSQSPSNKVTEKGKDVELRCDPISGHTALYWYRQSLGQGLEFLIYFQGNSAPDKSGLPSDRFSAERTGGSVSTLTIQRTQQEDSAVYLCASSLRPLPGDTEAFFGQGTRLTVV.

This clonotype has only a few counts. V usage is TRBV7-3 and J usage is TRBJ2-3; 11 bases are a match to TRBD2. V shed 5 bases, J shed 4 bases, and the junction held 5 bases outside the gene matches. Per the germline V gene, CDR1 is SGHTA and CDR2 is FQGTGA. CDR3 length: 15 amino acids. The CDR3 reads CASSDFSGGADTQYF. The CDR3 DNA is TGTGCCAGCAGCGATTTTAGCGGGGGGGCAGATACGCAGTATTTT.

The rearrangement joins TRBV7-2 to TRBJ1-2; D unclear. From germline, CDR1 is SGHTA and CDR2 FQGNSA. V was shortened by 2 bases and J by 8 bases, with 21 bases between the two germline ends. The CDR3 length is 16 residues. The CDR3 spells CASSLREGAGGGGYTF. Here the CDR3 DNA reads TGTGCCAGCAGCTTAAGGGAGGGTGCCGGAGGTGGAGGCTACACCTTC.

This chain links TRBV29-1 with TRBJ2-1; no reliable D call. Per the germline V gene, CDR1 is SQVTM and CDR2 is ANQGSEA. Trimming cost V 8 bases and J 1 base, with 15 bases left between them. The CDR3 length is 14 residues. For the CDR3, the DNA is TGCAGCCTATCGTTACGTCAGTCCTACAATGAGCAGTTCTTC. Protein product: CSLSLRQSYNEQFF.

This rearrangement joins TRBV9 to TRBJ2-1; the D is unclear. Germline-derived CDR1 and CDR2 are SGDLS and YYNGEE. The length of the CDR3 is 14 residues. The V gene lost 0 bases and the J gene lost 8 bases, with 12 bases spanning the gap. The CDR3 loop reads CASSVEGLTHEQFF. The CDR3 DNA reads TGTGCCAGCAGCGTAGAAGGTCTAACCCATGAGCAGTTCTTC.

The chain combines TRBV5-1 with TRBJ2-1; D remains unclear. The germline V and J ends were trimmed by 0 bases and 8 bases, with 18 bases remaining between them. Germline-derived CDR1 and CDR2 are SGHRS and YFSETQ. The CDR3 extends over 16 amino acids. The CDR3 protein is CASSLGLDPYPDEQFF. CDR3 DNA sequence: TGCGCCAGCAGCTTGGGCCTTGATCCGTACCCCGATGAGCAGTTCTTC.

This clonotype occurred a few times. The rearrangement uses TRBV15 and TRBJ1-2; D uncertain. The CDR3 is 12 amino acids. Germline loops: CDR1 LNHNV, CDR2 YYDKDF (reference sequence). V lost 1 base, J lost 4 bases, and 4 bases lay in between. As DNA, the CDR3 is TGTGCCACCAGCAGAGCGCCCTATGGCTACACCTTC. Its protein product is CATSRAPYGYTF.

CDR3 bases: TGTGCCAGCAGCTTAGAACGGCTAGCAGGCGAGACCCAGTACTTC. Translated, it gives CASSLERLAGETQYF. The chain combines TRBV7-9 with TRBJ2-5, with a tentative D call TRBD2 (5 bases). V lost 1 base and J 5 bases, leaving 14 bases between the germline ends. The V gene's germline CDR1 is SEHNR and CDR2 FQNEAQ (reference sequence). The CDR3 sequence is 15 residues long.

V usage is TRBV11-2 and J usage is TRBJ2-1; 9 nucleotides agree with TRBD2. Germline loops: CDR1 SGHAT, CDR2 FQNNGV. With 0 bases clipped from V and 7 bases from J, the junction kept 7 bases outside the gene matches. The CDR3 is 16 amino acids. Written as DNA, the CDR3 is TGTGCCAGCAGCTTAGATCTGGCGGGAGGGATGAATGAGCAGTTCTTC. Protein: CASSLDLAGGMNEQFF.

This clonotype was picked up a small number of times. V gene TRBV7-3 combines with J gene TRBJ2-1; D ambiguous. This CDR3 is 16 amino acids long. The V gene lost 4 bases and the J gene lost 0 bases, with 13 bases spanning the gap. From germline, CDR1 is SGHTA and CDR2 FQGTGA. CDR3 nucleotides: TGTGCCAGCAGCTCCTCCGAGGCGAGCTCCTACAATGAGCAGTTCTTC. It specifies CASSSSEASSYNEQFF.

This clonotype was detected a few times. This rearrangement joins TRBV11-2 to TRBJ2-7; the D gene could be TRBD1 or TRBD2 (5 bases each). Looked up from germline, CDR1 is SGHAT and CDR2 is FQNNGV. CDR3 length: 14 residues. Trimming took off 5 bases at V and 0 bases at J, with 11 bases between the two ends. The CDR3 coding sequence is TGTGCCAGCAGCACACAAGGGACCTCCTACGAGCAGTACTTC. It translates to CASSTQGTSYEQYF.

The V and J genes are TRBV7-9 and TRBJ1-6; 9 bases are a match to TRBD1. The CDR3 loop spans 15 amino acids. V lost 2 bases to trimming and J lost 5 bases; unmatched junction nucleotides: 1. Germline V gene sequence: CDR1 SEHNR, CDR2 FQNEAQ (reference sequence). The CDR3 sequence is CASSLRDRDNSPLHF. Written as DNA, the CDR3 is TGTGCCAGCAGCTTACGGGACAGGGATAATTCACCCCTCCACTTT. The entire variable domain, with the rest obtained from reference TRBV7-9 and TRBJ1-6, is as follows: DTGVSQNPRHKITKRGQNVTFRCDPISEHNRLYWYRQTLGQGPEFLTYFQNEAQLEKSRLLSDRFSAERPKGSFSTLEIQRTEQGDSAMYLCASSLRDRDNSPLHFGNGTRLTVT.

This chain connects TRBV6-5 to TRBJ2-2; D could derive from TRBD1 or TRBD2 (5 bases each). This CDR3 region has 15 residues. The germline V gene has CDR1 MNHEY and CDR2 SVGAGI. V shed 2 bases and J shed 7 bases, with 14 bases lying between them. The CDR3 region is CASSYIGDPGGELFF. DNA of the CDR3: TGTGCCAGCAGTTACATCGGGGACCCTGGCGGGGAGCTGTTTTTT.

This clonotype was seen only a few times. The DNA of the CDR3 is TGTGCCAGCAGCTTAGGTTTGGCGGGGGACACTGAAGCTTTCTTT. Encoded protein: CASSLGLAGDTEAFF. This sequence joins TRBV7-6 and TRBJ1-1; D is possibly TRBD1 (5 bases). The CDR3 spans 15 residues. In germline, CDR1 is SGHVS, CDR2 FNYEAQ. Trimming shortened V by 1 base and J by 3 bases, and 12 bases separated the two germline ends.